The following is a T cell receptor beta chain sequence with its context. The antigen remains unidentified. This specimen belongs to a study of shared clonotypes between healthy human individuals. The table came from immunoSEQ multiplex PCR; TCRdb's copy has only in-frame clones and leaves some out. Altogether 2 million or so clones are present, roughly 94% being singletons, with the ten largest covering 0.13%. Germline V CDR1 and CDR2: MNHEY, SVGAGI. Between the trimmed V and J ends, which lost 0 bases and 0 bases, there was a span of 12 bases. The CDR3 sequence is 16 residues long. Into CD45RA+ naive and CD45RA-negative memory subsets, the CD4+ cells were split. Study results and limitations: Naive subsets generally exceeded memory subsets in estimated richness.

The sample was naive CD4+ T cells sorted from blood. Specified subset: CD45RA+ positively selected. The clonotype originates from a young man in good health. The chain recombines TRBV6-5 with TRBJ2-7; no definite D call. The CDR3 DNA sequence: TGTGCCAGCAGTTACTCGGTGGTCAGGAGCTCCTACGAGCAGTACTTC. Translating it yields CASSYSVVRSSYEQYF.